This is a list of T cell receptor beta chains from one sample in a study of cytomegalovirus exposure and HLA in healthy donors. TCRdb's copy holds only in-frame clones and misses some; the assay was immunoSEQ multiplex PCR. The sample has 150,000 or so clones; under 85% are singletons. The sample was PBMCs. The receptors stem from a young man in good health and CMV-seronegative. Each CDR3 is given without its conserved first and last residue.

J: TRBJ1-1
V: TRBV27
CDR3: ASRSGNTEAF

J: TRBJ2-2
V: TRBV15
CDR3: ATSRDRQGANGELF

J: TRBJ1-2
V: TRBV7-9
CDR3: ASSLFRGQGYT

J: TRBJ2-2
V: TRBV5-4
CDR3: ASNLGLQNTGELF

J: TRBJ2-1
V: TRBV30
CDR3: AGKTGDNEQF

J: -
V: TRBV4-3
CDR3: ASSPTSTEENYEQY

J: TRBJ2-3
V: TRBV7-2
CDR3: ASSPGWVAHRTDTQY

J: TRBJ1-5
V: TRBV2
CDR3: ASSNAQGGSNQPQH

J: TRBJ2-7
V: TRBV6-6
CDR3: ASRPRQGSREQY

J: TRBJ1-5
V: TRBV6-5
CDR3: ASTGQGRSQPQH

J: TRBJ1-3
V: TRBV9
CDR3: ASSVDTAGNTIY

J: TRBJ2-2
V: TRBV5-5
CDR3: ASRETGSRTGELF

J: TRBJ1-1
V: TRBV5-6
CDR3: ASRLGVGEAF

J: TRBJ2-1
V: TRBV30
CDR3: AWSVFDEQF

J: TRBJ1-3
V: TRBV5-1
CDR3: ASSFDWGGSGNTIY

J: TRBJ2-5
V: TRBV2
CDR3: ASSRLAGQETQY

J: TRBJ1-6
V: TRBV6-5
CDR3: ASSYSSGQPPLH

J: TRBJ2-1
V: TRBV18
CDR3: ASSLTVNSYSEQF

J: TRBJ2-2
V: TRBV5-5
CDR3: ASSFPGGGTGELF

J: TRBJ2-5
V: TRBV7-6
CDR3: ASSLEWRRGGETQY

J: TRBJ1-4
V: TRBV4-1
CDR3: ASSHPGTGFNEKLF

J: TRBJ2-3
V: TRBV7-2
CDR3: ASSFGLAGVADTQY

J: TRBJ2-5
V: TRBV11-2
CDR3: ASSLYGTQY

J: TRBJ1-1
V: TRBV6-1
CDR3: ASSESAGYMNTEAF

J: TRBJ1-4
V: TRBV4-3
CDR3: ASSLTYSTNEKLF

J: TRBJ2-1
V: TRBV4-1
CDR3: ASRSGGASNEQF

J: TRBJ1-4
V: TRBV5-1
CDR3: ASSPGQGNEKLF

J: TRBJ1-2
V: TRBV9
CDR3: ASSAPRYGYT

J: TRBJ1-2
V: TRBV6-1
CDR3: ASSETGGDGYT